This T cell receptor beta chain was sequenced for a study of blood T cells in healthy people across ages. V was clipped by 5 bases and J by 4 bases, with 15 bases between them. The CDR3 runs to 15 residues. CDR1 is SGHRS, CDR2 YFSETQ, per germline. The authors ran a second PCR of 7 to 11 cycles using a sample-barcoded 5' primer and a J-beta primer mix. One entry per CDR3 protein results from TCRdb running MiXCR on the 5' RACE reads. The sample has 1.5 million to 2 million distinct CDR3 sequences; roughly 32% are singletons. This rearrangement joins TRBV5-1 to TRBJ2-2; possible D gene TRBD2, 5 bases. This TCR derives from a woman in her 30s in good health. Sequencing used blood. As DNA, the CDR3 is TGCGCCAGCAGTTCCGGACTGGCGAGCACCGGGGAGCTGTTTTTT. Translation: CASSSGLASTGELFF.